The clone carrying this T cell receptor (beta chain) was recorded at least ten times. Preparation of the TCRbeta library involved a method that used unique molecular identifiers. TCRdb reprocessed the PCR reads via MiXCR and lists one record per CDR3 protein. The sample has almost 500,000 distinct CDR3 sequences, around 13% seen once; the top ten hold about 5.4%. The data originate from a study of T-cell reconstitution after alpha-beta-depleted transplantation in children. CDR1 is MNHEY, CDR2 SVGEGT, per germline. The CDR3 has 14 residues. V lost 6 bases and J 7 bases, leaving 18 bases between the germline ends.

Sequencing used PBMCs from the stem cell graft donor, obtained from the stem cell graft. The V and J genes are TRBV6-2 or TRBV6-3 and TRBJ2-5; a weak D match, TRBD2 (6 bases). The source of this sequence is a human donor who donated a stem cell graft to a child with combined immunodeficiency. The CDR3 reads CASRPGGGRGTQYF. In DNA form, the CDR3 reads TGTGCCAGCAGACCCGGGGGAGGAAGAGGGACCCAGTACTTC.